These 27 T cell receptor beta chains originate from one sample sequenced in a study of cytomegalovirus exposure and HLA in healthy donors. PCR involved 60 Vbeta and 13 Jbeta primers. The protocol was immunoSEQ multiplex PCR, while the TCRdb copy is restricted to in-frame clones and leaves out a portion. The table has nearly 200,000 clones, approximately 80% seen once. The sample consisted of PBMCs. Receptors originate from a boy aged 2 to 9 in good health and CMV-seronegative.

The CDR3 DNA follows: TGTGCCAGCCGGTGGGGCGTCAGCACCGGGGAGCTGTTTTTT. This sequence encodes CASRWGVSTGELFF. This chain links TRBV28 with TRBJ2-2, with D maybe TRBD1 (5 bases). Trimming pared 8 bases from V and 4 bases from J, leaving 14 bases between. Looked up from germline, CDR1 is MDHEN and CDR2 is SYDVKM. The CDR3 spans 14 residues.

This CDR3 reads CASSPQDRATFF. CDR3 sequence (DNA): TGTGCCAGCAGCCCCCAGGACAGGGCGACTTTCTTT. The chain carries TRBV7-9 and TRBJ1-1, with TRBD1 identical over 8 bases. Germline V gene sequence: CDR1 SEHNR, CDR2 FQNEAQ (reference sequence). The length of the CDR3 is 12 residues. Germline trimming cut 5 bases from V and 12 bases from J; bases unmatched to any gene: 8.

V is TRBV7-3 and J is TRBJ2-2, with D unresolved. This CDR3 has 13 residues. Trimming cost V 5 bases and J 6 bases, with 10 bases left between them. The germline CDR1 and CDR2 sequences are SGHTA and FQGTGA. CDR3 residues: CASSESTAGELFF. In DNA form, the CDR3 reads TGTGCCAGCAGCGAGAGCACGGCCGGGGAGCTGTTTTTT. The full variable domain, rest sourced from reference TRBV7-3 and TRBJ2-2, is GAGVSQTPSNKVTEKGKYVELRCDPISGHTALYWYRQSLGQGPEFLIYFQGTGAADDSGLPNDRFFAVRPEGSVSTLKIQRTERGDSAVYLCASSESTAGELFFGEGSRLTVL.

V gene TRBV5-8 combines with J gene TRBJ1-2; no reliable D call. V was cut by 1 base and J by 8 bases, with 9 bases left in between. Germline V gene lookup returns CDR1 SGHTS and CDR2 YDEGEE. CDR3 length equals 12 residues. CDR3 sequence (DNA): TGTGCCAGCAGCTTGACCCGGAGGGGCTACACCTTC. Translated: CASSLTRRGYTF.

J is TRBJ1-1 and V is TRBV2, with no clear D. Germline loops: CDR1 SNHLY, CDR2 FYNNEI. Trimming cost V 10 bases and J 3 bases, with 15 bases left between them. This CDR3 comprises 13 residues. CDR3 residues: CATHIQRDTEAFF. CDR3 nucleotide sequence: TGTGCCACCCACATTCAGCGGGACACTGAAGCTTTCTTT. Full variable domain (outside the CDR3, taken from reference TRBV2 and TRBJ1-1): EPEVTQTPSHQVTQMGQEVILRCVPISNHLYFYWYRQILGQKVEFLVSFYNNEISEKSEIFDDQFSVERPDGSNFTLKIRSTKLEDSAMYFCATHIQRDTEAFFGQGTRLTVV.

The CDR3 nucleotides read TGCGCCAGCAGCCAAGAAAGGCGGGGGGCTACCCAAGAGACCCAGTACTTC. It encodes CASSQERRGATQETQYF. The chain is built from TRBV4-1 and TRBJ2-5, with 8 bases that match TRBD2. Trimming at V came to 0 bases and at J to 1 base, leaving 7 bases not matched to a gene. The germline V gene has CDR1 MGHRA and CDR2 YSYEKL. This CDR3 spans 17 amino acids.

The V and J genes are TRBV5-8 and TRBJ2-2; TRBD1 might be the D (5 bases). The germline gives CDR1 SGHTS, CDR2 YDEGEE. The CDR3 loop spans 14 amino acids. V was clipped by 0 bases and J by 6 bases, with 9 bases between them. CDR3 loop: CASSLGQYPGELFF. The CDR3 coding sequence is TGTGCCAGCAGCTTGGGACAGTACCCCGGGGAGCTGTTTTTT.

V gene TRBV4-2 combines with J gene TRBJ1-2; 9 bases fit TRBD1. The V gene's germline CDR1 is LGHNA and CDR2 YNFKEQ. The CDR3 spans 16 residues. V gave up 3 bases and J gave up 3 bases; unmatched junction bases: 8. CDR3 nucleotides: TGTGCCAGCAGCCAGGCCCGGACAGGGGATGACTATGGCTACACCTTC. This translates into CASSQARTGDDYGYTF.

CDR3 sequence reads: CASSWGDRQTYEQYF. The CDR3 DNA reads as TGCGCCAGCAGCTGGGGGGACAGGCAGACCTACGAGCAGTACTTC. This chain connects TRBV5-1 to TRBJ2-7; 8 bases align to TRBD1. Germline trimming cut 3 bases from V and 2 bases from J; bases unmatched to any gene: 7. Germline V gene data show CDR1 as SGHRS and CDR2 as YFSETQ. CDR3 length: 15 residues. Full variable domain (rest looked up from reference TRBV5-1 and TRBJ2-7): KAGVTQTPRYLIKTRGQQVTLSCSPISGHRSVSWYQQTPGQGLQFLFEYFSETQRNKGNFPGRFSGRQFSNSRSEMNVSTLELGDSALYLCASSWGDRQTYEQYFGPGTRLTVT.

The table lists this clone with a count of one. The chain links TRBV7-2 to TRBJ1-2; D may be TRBD1 (5 bases). The CDR3 runs to 14 residues. Germline values: CDR1 SGHTA, CDR2 FQGNSA. Trimming cost V 4 bases and J 1 base, with 10 bases left between them. The DNA of the CDR3 is TGTGCCAGCAGCTGGAGGGACGTTAACTATGGCTACACCTTC. Encoded protein: CASSWRDVNYGYTF.

V is TRBV18 and J is TRBJ1-1; D unclear. The germline gives CDR1 KGHSH, CDR2 LQKENI. V was cut by 3 bases and J by 0 bases, with 11 bases left in between. The CDR3 length is 15 residues. The CDR3 sequence is CASSPLEVVNTEAFF. CDR3 nucleotides: TGTGCCAGCTCACCGCTCGAGGTGGTGAACACTGAAGCTTTCTTT.

In DNA, the CDR3 is TGTGCCAGCAGTGTTGTGACAGGGGGCACGGGAAAGAATGGCTACACCTTC. Protein product: CASSVVTGGTGKNGYTF. The chain uses TRBV6-1 and TRBJ1-2; 10 nucleotides match TRBD1. Germline CDR1 is MNHNS and CDR2 is SASEGT. The CDR3 runs to 17 residues. The V and J ends lost 4 bases and 6 bases, in that order; junction bases with no gene match: 14.

The chain links TRBV9 to TRBJ2-7; D not certain. V was clipped by 0 bases and J by 3 bases, with 10 bases between them. CDR3 size: 14 residues. The germline gives CDR1 SGDLS, CDR2 YYNGEE. CDR3 nucleotide sequence: TGTGCCAGCAGCGTAGCGGTCTCTAGCTACGAGCAGTACTTC. As protein: CASSVAVSSYEQYF.

This clone is a singleton in its sample. The chain is built from TRBV4-1 and TRBJ2-2; 7 nucleotides align to TRBD1. There are 17 residues in the CDR3. In germline, CDR1 is MGHRA, CDR2 YSYEKL. Trimming removed 4 bases from V and 0 bases from J; junction bases left unmatched: 8. The chain's CDR3 is CASSRRQGLSNTGELFF. The CDR3 DNA sequence: TGCGCCAGCAGCCGCCGACAGGGCCTCTCGAACACCGGGGAGCTGTTTTTT.

The CDR3 here is CASSRGTAYGYTF. The DNA for the CDR3 is TGTGCCAGCAGTCGCGGGACAGCCTATGGCTACACCTTC. V gene TRBV28 combines with J gene TRBJ1-2; TRBD1 matches 7 bases. V gave up 5 bases and J gave up 4 bases; unmatched junction bases: 4. The CDR3 is made up of 13 amino acids. Germline lookup yields CDR1 MDHEN and CDR2 SYDVKM.

The table lists this clone with a count of one. The chain joins TRBV11-2 to TRBJ1-5, with D unresolved. V lost 4 bases, J lost 3 bases, and 10 bases lay in between. This CDR3 is built from 14 residues. Germline V CDR1 and CDR2: SGHAT, FQNNGV. The CDR3 protein is CASSSGLLNQPQHF. CDR3 coding DNA: TGTGCCAGCAGCTCCGGACTCCTCAATCAGCCCCAGCATTTT. Full variable domain (remainder filled in from reference TRBV11-2 and TRBJ1-5): EAGVAQSPRYKIIEKRQSVAFWCNPISGHATLYWYQQILGQGPKLLIQFQNNGVVDDSQLPKDRFSAERLKGVDSTLKIQPAKLEDSAVYLCASSSGLLNQPQHFGDGTRLSIL.

The table lists this clone with a few counts. This rearrangement joins TRBV18 to TRBJ1-1; unclear D gene. CDR3 length equals 15 residues. Per the germline V gene, CDR1 is KGHSH and CDR2 is LQKENI. Between the trimmed V and J ends, which lost 4 bases and 4 bases, there was a span of 16 bases. The CDR3 coding sequence is TGTGCCAGCTCACTTACCACGGAGCCTTCCACTGAAGCTTTCTTT. Translated, it gives CASSLTTEPSTEAFF.

CDR3 protein: CASSDSGTPGGYTF. As DNA, the CDR3 is TGTGCCAGCAGTGATTCCGGGACACCCGGTGGCTACACCTTC. The chain is built from TRBV2 and TRBJ1-2; D perhaps matches TRBD1 (6 bases). The germline V gene has CDR1 SNHLY and CDR2 FYNNEI. The CDR3 consists of 14 residues. V was clipped by 3 bases and J by 7 bases, with 15 bases between them.

With regard to this clone: One end of the junction varies from germline; a read error may be responsible. The J gene is TRBJ1-5, the V gene TRBV7-9; the match to TRBD1 covers 8 bases. Germline V gene sequence: CDR1 SEHNR, CDR2 FQNEAQ (reference sequence). This CDR3 is 16 amino acids long. CDR3: CSSSPGQGPLNQPQHF. The CDR3, as DNA: TGTTCCAGCAGCCCAGGACAGGGCCCCCTCAATCAGCCCCAGCATTTT. Full variable domain (rest looked up from reference TRBV7-9 and TRBJ1-5): DTGVSQNPRHKITKRGQNVTFRCDPISEHNRLYWYRQTLGQGPEFLTYFQNEAQLEKSRLLSDRFSAERPKGSFSTLEIQRTEQGDSAMYLCSSSPGQGPLNQPQHFGDGTRLSIL.

The chain has TRBV19 and TRBJ1-6; D unresolved. The germline V and J ends were trimmed by 3 bases and 2 bases, with 5 bases remaining between them. CDR1 is LNHDA, CDR2 SQIVND, per germline (reference sequence). This CDR3 region has 14 residues. CDR3 residues: CASSIGTYNSPLHF. Written as DNA, the CDR3 is TGTGCCAGTAGTATCGGGACCTATAATTCACCCCTCCACTTT.

This clone has a single count. The chain uses TRBV7-9 and TRBJ1-6; perhaps TRBD1 as D (5 bases). Looked up from germline, CDR1 is SEHNR and CDR2 is FQNEAQ (reference sequence). CDR3 length equals 16 residues. V lost 5 bases and J lost 0, with 11 bases in between. The CDR3 protein is CASSTPGGSYNSPLHF. In DNA, the CDR3 is TGTGCCAGCAGCACCCCCGGGGGCTCCTATAATTCACCCCTCCACTTT.

DNA for the CDR3: TGCGCCAGCAGTCAATTCCCGGAGGACAATTCACCCCTCCACTTT. Translation: CASSQFPEDNSPLHF. The rearrangement links TRBV23-1 to TRBJ1-6; no definite D call. TRBV23-1 counts as an open reading frame of uncertain function. V gave up 1 base and J gave up 7 bases, with 11 bases separating them. The CDR3 sequence is 15 residues long.

This chain uses TRBV5-6 with TRBJ1-2, with a possible D match to TRBD1 (5 bases). Germline-derived CDR1 and CDR2 are SGHDT and YYEEEE. V was clipped by 0 bases and J by 5 bases, with 26 bases between them. CDR3 size: 19 residues. CDR3 sequence: CASSLEYGAGKNLRYGYTF. The CDR3 region has the DNA TGTGCCAGCAGCTTGGAATACGGAGCAGGGAAAAACCTTCGGTATGGCTACACCTTC.

This chain links TRBV7-2 with TRBJ2-7, with 7 bases identical to TRBD1. CDR1 and CDR2 from the germline V gene are SGHTA and FQGNSA. Losses at the gene ends were 1 base for V and 4 bases for J; bases not matched to a gene: 4. The CDR3 consists of 14 residues. The CDR3 DNA reads as TGTGCCAGCAGCTTAGAGACAGGGCGTTACGAGCAGTACTTC. Amino acid sequence: CASSLETGRYEQYF.

The chain couples TRBV6-5 to TRBJ1-2, with 7 positions matching TRBD1. Germline CDR1 and CDR2: MNHEY and SVGAGI. The J segment lost 8 bases and the V segment lost 6 bases, leaving 12 bases of the junction unmatched. The length of the CDR3 is 14 residues. CDR3 sequence: CASRDGGGSEGYTF. CDR3 DNA sequence: TGTGCCAGCAGGGACGGAGGGGGCTCTGAAGGCTACACCTTC.

The genes are TRBV13 and TRBJ2-5; possibly TRBD1 for D (5 bases). Trimming stripped 1 base from V and 1 base from J, with 10 bases between. From germline, CDR1 is PRHDT and CDR2 FYEKMQ (reference sequence). CDR3 size: 15 residues. The CDR3 loop reads CASSLVRQSQETQYF. Here the CDR3 DNA reads TGTGCCAGCAGCTTAGTGAGACAGTCCCAAGAGACCCAGTACTTC.

The chain is built from TRBV6-1 and TRBJ2-7; the match to TRBD2 covers 13 bases. CDR3 length equals 18 residues. Per germline, CDR1 MNHNS and CDR2 SASEGT. Losses at the gene ends were 4 bases for V and 0 bases for J; bases not matched to a gene: 9. The CDR3 region is CASSAGLAGAWSSYEQYF. CDR3 nucleotides: TGTGCCAGCAGTGCCGGACTAGCGGGGGCCTGGAGCTCCTACGAGCAGTACTTC.